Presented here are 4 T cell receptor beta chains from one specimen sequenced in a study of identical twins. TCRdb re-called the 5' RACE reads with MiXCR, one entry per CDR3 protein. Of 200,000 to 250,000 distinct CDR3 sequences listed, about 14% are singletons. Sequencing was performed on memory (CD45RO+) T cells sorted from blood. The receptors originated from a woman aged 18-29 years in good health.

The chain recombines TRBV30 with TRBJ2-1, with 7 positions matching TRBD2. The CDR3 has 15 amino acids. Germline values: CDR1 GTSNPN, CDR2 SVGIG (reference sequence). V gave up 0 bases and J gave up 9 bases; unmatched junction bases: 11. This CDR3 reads CAWSVGGRGPSEQFF. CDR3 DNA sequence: TGTGCCTGGAGTGTAGGTGGGAGGGGCCCCTCTGAGCAGTTCTTC.

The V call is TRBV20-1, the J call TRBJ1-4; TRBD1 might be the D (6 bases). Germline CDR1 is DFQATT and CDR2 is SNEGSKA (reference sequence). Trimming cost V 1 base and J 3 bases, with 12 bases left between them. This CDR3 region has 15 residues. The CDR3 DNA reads TGCAGTGCTAGAGGCAGGGACAAACCTAATGAAAAACTGTTTTTT. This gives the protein CSARGRDKPNEKLFF.

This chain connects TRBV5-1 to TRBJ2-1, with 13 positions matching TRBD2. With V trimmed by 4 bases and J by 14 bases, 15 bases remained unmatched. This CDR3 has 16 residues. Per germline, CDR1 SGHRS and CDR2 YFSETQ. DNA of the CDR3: TGCGCCAGCAGCCAAGGACTAGCGGGAGCACAAGACATCGAGTTCTTC. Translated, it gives CASSQGLAGAQDIEFF.

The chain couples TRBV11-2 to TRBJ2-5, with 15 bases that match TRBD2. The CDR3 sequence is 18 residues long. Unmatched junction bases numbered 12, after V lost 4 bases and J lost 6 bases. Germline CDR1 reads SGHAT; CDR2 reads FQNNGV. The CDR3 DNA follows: TGTGCCAGCAGCTCCCGTTTGGGACTAGCGGGAGGCCTAAAGACCCAGTACTTC. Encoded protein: CASSSRLGLAGGLKTQYF.